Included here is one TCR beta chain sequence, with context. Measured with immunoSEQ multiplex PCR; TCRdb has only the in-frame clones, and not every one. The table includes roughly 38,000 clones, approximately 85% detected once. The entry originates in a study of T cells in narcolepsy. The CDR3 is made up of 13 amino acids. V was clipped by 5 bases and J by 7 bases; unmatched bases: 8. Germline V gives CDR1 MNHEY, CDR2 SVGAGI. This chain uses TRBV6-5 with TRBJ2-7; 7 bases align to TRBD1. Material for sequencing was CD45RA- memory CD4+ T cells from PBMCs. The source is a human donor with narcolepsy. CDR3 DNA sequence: TGTGCCAGCAGTCTTCTCGGGACAGTAGAGCAGTACTTC. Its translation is CASSLLGTVEQYF.